One and the same sample provided the 26 T cell receptor beta chains below, sequenced in a study of blood T cell repertoires in COVID-19. Method: immunoSEQ multiplex PCR; TCRdb's copy keeps in-frame clones and lacks some. This table holds about 190,000 clones, approximately 90% found once. What was sequenced was peripheral blood. The receptors originated from a man aged 30 to 45 with acute or convalescent COVID-19.

V and J are TRBV15 and TRBJ1-5, with 8 bases aligning to TRBD1. This CDR3 has 16 residues. Losses at the gene ends were 5 bases for V and 3 bases for J; bases not matched to a gene: 9. Germline CDR1 reads LNHNV; CDR2 reads YYDKDF (reference sequence). The DNA for the CDR3 is TGTGCCACCAGCGGCTACCGGGACAGGTACAATCAGCCCCAGCATTTT. Encoded protein: CATSGYRDRYNQPQHF.

In this sample, this clone turned up once. The CDR3 here is CASSQDLTHNQFF. In DNA form, the CDR3 reads TGTGCCAGCAGCCAAGATTTAACGCACAACCAGTTCTTC. The gene calls are TRBV14 and TRBJ2-1; D remains ambiguous. Germline assignment: CDR1 SGHDN and CDR2 FVKESK. Trimming removed 0 bases from V and 13 bases from J, with 13 bases in between. The CDR3 is made up of 13 amino acids.

The sample holds one count of this clone. This chain joins TRBV27 and TRBJ2-1; 8 bases agree with TRBD1. Germline V lookup: CDR1 MNHEY, CDR2 SMNVEV (reference sequence). V gave up 6 bases and J gave up 8 bases; unmatched junction bases: 6. This CDR3 has 13 residues. CDR3 loop: CASRAGGYYEQFF. In nucleotides, the CDR3 is TGTGCCAGCAGGGCAGGGGGCTATTATGAGCAGTTCTTC.

The DNA for the CDR3 is TGTGCCAGCAGCCAATCCGACAGAAGGACTGAAGCTTTCTTT. Residues: CASSQSDRRTEAFF. The rearrangement joins TRBV3-1 (or the pseudogene TRBV3-2) to TRBJ1-1; TRBD1 might be the D (5 bases). This CDR3 has 14 residues. The V end lost 2 bases, the J end lost 5 bases, and 12 bases lay between the germline ends. Looked up from germline, CDR1 is LGHDT and CDR2 is YNNKEL (reference sequence).

The rearrangement joins TRBV5-4 to TRBJ1-2; D gene uncertain. The CDR3 spans 13 residues. Trimming took off 4 bases at V and 0 bases at J, with 7 bases between the two ends. From germline, CDR1 is SGHNT and CDR2 YYREEE (reference sequence). CDR3 residues: CASSPTSNYGYTF. The CDR3 bases are TGTGCCAGCAGCCCGACATCTAACTATGGCTACACCTTC.

This rearrangement joins TRBV6-1 to TRBJ1-2, with D unclear. There are 14 residues in the CDR3. Germline CDR1 MNHNS, CDR2 SASEGT. Trimming pared 2 bases from V and 7 bases from J, leaving 14 bases between. The CDR3 protein is CASSEYKYGRGYTF. CDR3 nucleotide sequence: TGTGCCAGCAGTGAATACAAGTATGGGCGTGGCTACACCTTC.

This chain uses TRBV30 with TRBJ2-5; 9 bases are a match to TRBD2. The V segment lost 0 bases and the J segment 2 bases; nucleotides outside the gene matches: 10. Germline V gene sequence: CDR1 GTSNPN, CDR2 SVGIG (reference sequence). This CDR3 has 17 residues. CDR3 sequence: CAWSVRRSGGRQETQYF. CDR3 DNA: TGTGCCTGGAGTGTACGAAGGAGCGGGGGGCGTCAAGAGACCCAGTACTTC.

V and J are TRBV11-2 and TRBJ1-1; D remains ambiguous. Germline lookup yields CDR1 SGHAT and CDR2 FQNNGV. This CDR3 has 12 amino acids. V lost 3 bases to trimming and J lost 0 bases, with 2 bases between them. This CDR3 reads CASSFVNTEAFF. CDR3 nucleotide sequence: TGTGCCAGCAGCTTCGTGAACACTGAAGCTTTCTTT.

J is TRBJ2-7 and V is TRBV19, with 10 nucleotides matching TRBD2. The CDR3 consists of 15 residues. V was clipped by 3 bases and J by 3 bases; unmatched bases: 5. Germline CDR1 LNHDA, CDR2 SQIVND (reference sequence). This chain's CDR3 is CASSMGLAGDYEQYF. The CDR3 region has the DNA TGTGCCAGTAGTATGGGGCTAGCGGGAGACTACGAGCAGTACTTC.

The chain couples TRBV11-1 to TRBJ1-1; 8 nucleotides align to TRBD1. The CDR3 is 14 amino acids. Germline CDR1 reads SGHAT; CDR2 reads FQDESV (reference sequence). The V and J ends lost 5 bases and 2 bases, in that order; junction bases with no gene match: 4. The CDR3 sequence is CASSKDRVNTEAFF. In DNA, the CDR3 is TGTGCCAGCAGCAAGGACAGGGTCAACACTGAAGCTTTCTTT. Full variable domain (rest looked up from reference TRBV11-1 and TRBJ1-1): EAEVAQSPRYKITEKSQAVAFWCDPISGHATLYWYRQILGQGPELLVQFQDESVVDDSQLPKDRFSAERLKGVDSTLKIQPAELGDSAMYLCASSKDRVNTEAFFGQGTRLTVV.

This sequence joins TRBV4-1 and TRBJ1-5; D not certain. CDR1 is MGHRA, CDR2 YSYEKL, per germline. The CDR3 extends over 14 amino acids. The ends were cut back, 0 bases at V and 4 bases at J, with 7 bases in the middle. The CDR3: CASSQDLENQPQHF. CDR3 bases: TGCGCCAGCAGCCAAGATCTCGAGAATCAGCCCCAGCATTTT.

This clone was picked up a small number of times. The rearrangement links TRBV28 to TRBJ1-5, with unresolved D. V lost 2 bases to trimming and J lost 3 bases, with 20 bases between them. The CDR3 is 18 residues long. Germline lookup yields CDR1 MDHEN and CDR2 SYDVKM. In nucleotides, the CDR3 is TGTGCCAGCAGTTTAGCAAACAGATTATCCCCCCACAATCAGCCCCAGCATTTT. As protein: CASSLANRLSPHNQPQHF.

The chain links TRBV7-3 to TRBJ2-7; 11 nucleotides agree with TRBD2. This CDR3 has 15 amino acids. V was clipped by 6 bases and J by 1 base; unmatched bases: 5. Germline CDR1 is SGHTA and CDR2 is FQGTGA. CDR3 in amino acids: CASSPTSGASYEQYF. In nucleotides, the CDR3 is TGTGCCAGCAGTCCGACTAGCGGGGCTTCCTACGAGCAGTACTTC.

The gene calls are TRBV25-1 and TRBJ2-1; no clear D gene. Per the germline V gene, CDR1 is MGHDK and CDR2 is SYGVNS. This CDR3 region has 12 residues. Trimming took off 1 base at V and 12 bases at J, with 10 bases between the two ends. CDR3 nucleotides: TGTGCCAGCAGTGAATTGCAGGTTAGGCAGTTCTTC. Its translation: CASSELQVRQFF.

This sequence joins TRBV28 and TRBJ1-2, with D perhaps TRBD1 (5 bases). Germline CDR1 and CDR2: MDHEN and SYDVKM. The CDR3 is made up of 11 amino acids. Trimming left V 8 bases short and J 7 bases short, with 11 bases between. CDR3 DNA sequence: TGTGCCAGCGGCCGACAGCCTGGCTACACCTTC. Its protein is CASGRQPGYTF.

This chain links TRBV28 with TRBJ2-7; TRBD2 matches at 7 bases. The CDR3 totals 14 residues. With 5 bases clipped from V and 2 bases from J, the junction kept 6 bases outside the gene matches. Germline V CDR1 and CDR2: MDHEN, SYDVKM. CDR3 residues: CASSPGTTAYEQYF. For the CDR3, the DNA is TGTGCCAGCAGTCCCGGGACTACAGCCTACGAGCAGTACTTC.

The rearrangement uses TRBV5-8 and TRBJ2-3; 11 bases align to TRBD1. The CDR3 runs 15 residues. The V gene end was trimmed by 4 bases and the J gene end by 4 bases; junction bases not matched to a gene: 5. Germline V CDR1 and CDR2: SGHTS, YDEGEE. CDR3 sequence: CASSPGQGAADTQYF. The DNA of the CDR3 is TGTGCCAGCAGCCCTGGACAGGGGGCGGCAGATACGCAGTATTTT.

This chain links TRBV5-1 with TRBJ1-2, with D possibly TRBD1 on 5 matching bases. With 0 bases removed from V and 6 bases from J, the gap between germline ends came to 12 bases. The CDR3 covers 14 residues. Germline V CDR1 and CDR2: SGHRS, YFSETQ. Written as DNA, the CDR3 is TGCGCCAGCAGCTTGGTTGGAAAGGGGAATGGCTACACCTTC. Its translation is CASSLVGKGNGYTF.

V gene TRBV4-1 combines with J gene TRBJ1-6; 9 positions agree with TRBD1. Germline V gives CDR1 MGHRA, CDR2 YSYEKL. Trimming cost V 4 bases and J 8 bases; bases outside gene matches: 18. There are 19 residues in the CDR3. In nucleotides, the CDR3 is TGCGCCAGCAGCCGGTACGGTGGACAGGGGATTTTTTCGGATTCACCCCTCCACTTT. It specifies CASSRYGGQGIFSDSPLHF.

The V gene is TRBV7-8, the J gene TRBJ2-3; D is uncertain. The CDR3 contains 13 residues. With 5 bases removed from V and 6 bases from J, the gap between germline ends came to 12 bases. Germline lookup yields CDR1 SGHVS and CDR2 FQNEAQ. The CDR3 spells CASSLLLGDTQYF. CDR3 coding DNA: TGTGCCAGCAGCCTCTTGCTGGGCGATACGCAGTATTTT. The full variable domain, completed using reference TRBV7-8 and TRBJ2-3, is GAGVSQSPRYKVAKRGQDVALRCDPISGHVSLFWYQQALGQGPEFLTYFQNEAQLDKSGLPSDRFFAERPEGSVSTLKIQRTQQEDSAVYLCASSLLLGDTQYFGPGTRLTVL.

The chain links TRBV7-8 to TRBJ1-6; D may be TRBD1 (5 bases). CDR3 size: 14 residues. Germline V lookup: CDR1 SGHVS, CDR2 FQNEAQ. The V and J ends lost 5 bases and 13 bases respectively, with 18 bases between them. CDR3 sequence: CASSQRDFGSPLHF. DNA for the CDR3: TGTGCCAGCAGCCAGCGGGACTTCGGTTCGCCCCTCCACTTT.

This clone was observed a handful of times. The V gene is TRBV4-1, the J gene TRBJ1-1; no clear D. Trimming left V 0 bases short and J 1 base short, with 18 bases between. Per germline, CDR1 MGHRA and CDR2 YSYEKL. This CDR3 is 18 amino acids long. CDR3 sequence (DNA): TGCGCCAGCAGCCAAGAGGCCTTGGTCGGGGAATGGAACACTGAAGCTTTCTTT. This gives the protein CASSQEALVGEWNTEAFF.

The V gene is TRBV4-1, the J gene TRBJ2-5; D gene uncertain. The CDR3 has 14 residues. Trimming pared 1 base from V and 1 base from J, leaving 7 bases between. Per germline, CDR1 MGHRA and CDR2 YSYEKL. The DNA for the CDR3 is TGCGCCAGCAGCCAAGGACTCCCCCAAGAGACCCAGTACTTC. Translation gives CASSQGLPQETQYF.

The rearrangement links TRBV19 to TRBJ2-5; 9 bases line up with TRBD2. Germline CDR1 LNHDA, CDR2 SQIVND (reference sequence). This CDR3 has 16 amino acids. Trimming took 3 bases from V and 2 from J; bases not matched to a gene: 7. CDR3 sequence reads: CASSISMTSGQETQYF. The CDR3 DNA reads as TGTGCCAGTAGTATTAGTATGACTAGCGGACAAGAGACCCAGTACTTC. The variable domain in full, with the rest retrieved from reference TRBV19 and TRBJ2-5, is DGGITQSPKYLFRKEGQNVTLSCEQNLNHDAMYWYRQDPGQGLRLIYYSQIVNDFQKGDIAEGYSVSREKKESFPLTVTSAQKNPTAFYLCASSISMTSGQETQYFGPGTRLLVL.

This rearrangement joins TRBV7-2 to TRBJ1-1; D not certain. V was trimmed by 6 bases and J by 0 bases, leaving 8 bases between them. Germline V gene data show CDR1 as SGHTA and CDR2 as FQGNSA. This CDR3 is 13 amino acids long. CDR3 residues: CASRSGMNTEAFF. CDR3 coding DNA: TGTGCCAGCAGGTCGGGGATGAACACTGAAGCTTTCTTT.

As regards this clone: Other nucleotide sequences in the sample specify the same CDR3. The J gene is TRBJ1-1, the V gene TRBV5-1; TRBD1 matches at 7 bases. With 2 bases clipped from V and 1 base from J, the junction kept 2 bases outside the gene matches. From germline, CDR1 is SGHRS and CDR2 YFSETQ. The CDR3 totals 14 residues. CDR3 amino acids: CASSFGQANTEAFF. CDR3 sequence (DNA): TGCGCCAGCAGCTTTGGACAGGCGAACACTGAAGCTTTCTTT.